A single sample gave rise to the 28 T cell receptor beta chains below, sequenced in a study of blood T cell repertoires in COVID-19. Repertoires were generated with immunoSEQ multiplex PCR, while TCRdb's copy carries only in-frame clones and drops some. This sample has 110,000 to 150,000 clones, with more than 80% found just once. The source material was peripheral blood. The receptors were sampled from a human donor in a cohort sampled during active COVID-19.

The J gene is TRBJ2-2, the V gene TRBV5-8, with 10 nucleotides matching TRBD1. Germline-derived CDR1 and CDR2 are SGHTS and YDEGEE. Losses at the gene ends were 1 base for V and 3 bases for J; bases not matched to a gene: 9. The CDR3 consists of 18 residues. DNA for the CDR3: TGTGCCAGCAGCTTGTCGGTCGGGACAGGGGCGTACACCGGGGAGCTGTTTTTT. Its translation: CASSLSVGTGAYTGELFF.

CDR3 coding DNA: TGTGCCACCAGTGATTTAGGGACAGACTATGGCTACACCTTC. Amino acids: CATSDLGTDYGYTF. The chain employs TRBV24-1 and TRBJ1-2; 7 nucleotides match TRBD1. V gave up 1 base and J gave up 3 bases; unmatched junction bases: 1. The CDR3 spans 14 residues. Germline CDR1 is KGHDR and CDR2 is SFDVKD.

CDR3 DNA sequence: TGTGCCAGCAGCCCAAGGGCAGGGAACTATGGCTACACCTTC. Translation gives CASSPRAGNYGYTF. The V gene is TRBV7-2, the J gene TRBJ1-2; a possible D gene is TRBD1 (5 bases). In germline, CDR1 is SGHTA, CDR2 FQGNSA. The CDR3 loop spans 14 amino acids. Trimming pared 5 bases from V and 2 bases from J, leaving 12 bases between.

This rearrangement joins TRBV5-1 to TRBJ2-3; 8 nucleotides line up with TRBD1. This CDR3 has 15 residues. Trimming cost V 4 bases and J 4 bases; bases outside gene matches: 8. CDR1 and CDR2 (germline): SGHRS, YFSETQ. CDR3 sequence: CASSPGQGQADTQYF. The DNA of the CDR3 is TGCGCCAGCAGCCCCGGACAGGGACAGGCAGATACGCAGTATTTT.

The V call is TRBV5-1, the J call TRBJ1-1; D not resolved. CDR1 SGHRS and CDR2 YFSETQ come from the germline V gene. V was trimmed by 4 bases and J by 1 base, leaving 14 bases between them. The CDR3 covers 15 residues. The CDR3 is CASSGSTNTNTEAFF. The DNA for the CDR3 is TGCGCCAGCAGCGGGTCGACAAATACGAACACTGAAGCTTTCTTT.

This sequence joins TRBV28 and TRBJ1-2; D is unresolved. Trimming removed 5 bases from V and 5 bases from J, with 12 bases in between. Germline CDR1 and CDR2: MDHEN and SYDVKM. The CDR3 consists of 13 residues. CDR3 DNA sequence: TGTGCCAGCAGTGTCCAGGAATTTTATGGCTACACCTTC. It encodes CASSVQEFYGYTF.

The V and J genes are TRBV7-8 and TRBJ2-7, with D maybe TRBD1 (5 bases). V lost 1 base, J lost 2 bases, and 9 bases lay in between. Germline V gene data show CDR1 as SGHVS and CDR2 as FQNEAQ. The CDR3 consists of 14 residues. The CDR3 DNA follows: TGTGCCAGCAGCTTAGGGGGCTCCCCCTACGAGCAGTACTTC. It is translated as CASSLGGSPYEQYF.

CDR3 nucleotide sequence: TGTGCCAGCAGCCAAGTGACAACAGGTGAAGCTTTCTTT. Encoded protein: CASSQVTTGEAFF. V usage is TRBV3-1 (or the pseudogene TRBV3-2) and J usage is TRBJ1-1, with D tentatively TRBD1 (5 bases). Deletions cut 1 base from V and 7 bases from J, with 10 bases between. This CDR3 spans 13 amino acids. Germline V gene sequence: CDR1 LGHDT, CDR2 YNNKEL (reference sequence).

This chain links TRBV28 with TRBJ2-5; D not resolved. Germline-derived CDR1 and CDR2 are MDHEN and SYDVKM. This CDR3 region has 12 residues. V was shortened by 8 bases and J by 2 bases, with 9 bases between the two germline ends. The CDR3 bases are TGTGCCAGCTTTGGAGTACAAGAGACCCAGTACTTC. Protein: CASFGVQETQYF.

The gene calls are TRBV5-1 and TRBJ2-1; D is possibly TRBD1 (5 bases). The length of the CDR3 is 14 residues. The germline gives CDR1 SGHRS, CDR2 YFSETQ. Trimming pared 0 bases from V and 3 bases from J, leaving 7 bases between. Written as DNA, the CDR3 is TGCGCCAGCAGCTTGGCCGACAGCTACAATGAGCAGTTCTTC. This gives the protein CASSLADSYNEQFF.

This chain joins TRBV6-1 and TRBJ1-3; tentative D call: TRBD1 (5 bases). The germline CDR1 and CDR2 sequences are MNHNS and SASEGT. This CDR3 contains 14 residues. V shed 1 base and J shed 6 bases, with 10 bases lying between them. The CDR3 here is CASSEVQGKNTIYF. CDR3 in DNA: TGTGCCAGCAGTGAAGTGCAGGGTAAAAACACCATATATTTT.

The genes are TRBV24-1 and TRBJ2-1; 11 positions agree with TRBD1. Trimming removed 8 bases from V and 0 bases from J; junction bases left unmatched: 11. This CDR3 contains 18 residues. Looked up from germline, CDR1 is KGHDR and CDR2 is SFDVKD. CDR3: CATNAGTGGVGSYNEQFF. CDR3 sequence (DNA): TGTGCCACCAACGCCGGGACAGGGGGTGTAGGCTCCTACAATGAGCAGTTCTTC.

This sequence joins TRBV3-1 (or the pseudogene TRBV3-2) and TRBJ2-2; 11 bases line up with TRBD2. Germline CDR1 and CDR2: LGHDT and YNNKEL (reference sequence). Unmatched junction bases numbered 11, after V lost 3 bases and J lost 2 bases. The CDR3 contains 19 residues. The CDR3 DNA is TGTGCCAGCAGCCACCTAACGACTAGCGGGGAGCCAAACACCGGGGAGCTGTTTTTT. Residues: CASSHLTTSGEPNTGELFF.

This clone was recorded once. CDR3 region: CASRVVGSGGAGDTQYF. In DNA form, the CDR3 reads TGCGCCAGCAGAGTCGTGGGTAGCGGGGGGGCAGGAGATACGCAGTATTTT. The rearrangement links TRBV10-2 to TRBJ2-3, with 11 positions matching TRBD2. The V gene end was trimmed by 6 bases and the J gene end by 5 bases; junction bases not matched to a gene: 13. In germline, CDR1 is WSHSY, CDR2 SAAADI. This CDR3 spans 17 amino acids.

The rearrangement joins TRBV6-5 to TRBJ1-4; 10 bases are a match to TRBD1. This CDR3 has 16 amino acids. Germline V CDR1 and CDR2: MNHEY, SVGAGI. The V segment lost 2 bases and the J segment 8 bases; nucleotides outside the gene matches: 8. Here the CDR3 reads CASSYAPGTGVEKLFF. The CDR3 region has the DNA TGTGCCAGCAGTTACGCTCCCGGGACAGGGGTCGAAAAACTGTTTTTT.

This clone was detected only a few times. J is TRBJ2-7 and V is TRBV7-9, with 8 bases fitting TRBD1. J lost 4 bases, V lost 4 bases, and 12 bases had no gene match. The CDR3 totals 16 residues. Germline V gene lookup returns CDR1 SEHNR and CDR2 FQNEAQ (reference sequence). CDR3 bases: TGTGCCAGCAGCTACCCGCCGACAGGGGCACAGTACGAGCAGTACTTC. It yields the protein CASSYPPTGAQYEQYF.

The CDR3 bases are TGTGCCAGCTCACTTGCAGGTCTCCAGGGGCCGGGCTTCTTC. Its protein product is CASSLAGLQGPGFF. J is TRBJ2-1 and V is TRBV18, with D perhaps TRBD1 (6 bases). This CDR3 comprises 14 residues. Germline CDR1 is KGHSH and CDR2 is LQKENI. V shed 4 bases and J shed 16 bases, with 23 bases lying between them.

The genes are TRBV19 and TRBJ2-2; D not certain. The ends were cut back, 9 bases at V and 2 bases at J, with 16 bases in the middle. CDR3 length equals 15 residues. Germline CDR1 is LNHDA and CDR2 is SQIVND (reference sequence). CDR3 sequence reads: CARLMTAVNTGELFF. The CDR3 bases are TGTGCCAGACTGATGACTGCTGTTAACACCGGGGAGCTGTTTTTT.

The chain employs TRBV28 and TRBJ1-6; TRBD1 is a possible D gene (6 bases). In germline, CDR1 is MDHEN, CDR2 SYDVKM. CDR3 size: 14 residues. V was pared by 6 bases and J by 7 bases, with 13 bases between. In DNA, the CDR3 is TGTGCCAGCAGGTGGACAGCCCAGAATTCACCCCTCCACTTT. It translates to CASRWTAQNSPLHF. The full variable domain, completed using reference TRBV28 and TRBJ1-6, is DVKVTQSSRYLVKRTGEKVFLECVQDMDHENMFWYRQDPGLGLRLIYFSYDVKMKEKGDIPEGYSVSREKKERFSLILESASTNQTSMYLCASRWTAQNSPLHFGNGTRLTVT.

The chain is built from TRBV6-6 and TRBJ2-3, with 12 nucleotides matching TRBD2. The CDR3 sequence is 15 residues long. Germline V gene sequence: CDR1 MNHNY, CDR2 SVGAGI (reference sequence). Trimming cost V 0 bases and J 12 bases; bases outside gene matches: 7. CDR3 in DNA: TGTGCCAGCAGTTACTCGAGTCTAGCGGGGGGGCCTCAGTATTTT. Protein: CASSYSSLAGGPQYF.

On this clone: Germline and junction disagree at one end, which may indicate a read error. The chain has TRBV7-7 and TRBJ2-5, with D possibly matching TRBD1 (6 bases). CDR3 length equals 15 residues. In germline, CDR1 is SSHAT, CDR2 FNYEAQ (reference sequence). CDR3 sequence (DNA): TGTGCTAGCAGCTTAGGGGCAGGGGTAAAAGAGACCCAGTACTTC. This encodes CASSLGAGVKETQYF. The whole variable domain, filled in from reference TRBV7-7 and TRBJ2-5, reads GAGVSQSPRYKVTKRGQDVTLRCDPISSHATLYWYQQALGQGPEFLTYFNYEAQPDKSGLPSDRFSAERPEGSISTLTIQRTEQRDSAMYRCASSLGAGVKETQYFGPGTRLLVL.

This clone was found once. This chain links TRBV7-3 with TRBJ2-1; 12 positions match TRBD2. The CDR3 is 14 residues long. V shed 2 bases and J 9 bases; nucleotides not matched to a gene: 2. Per the germline V gene, CDR1 is SGHTA and CDR2 is FQGTGA. Written as DNA, the CDR3 is TGTGCCAGCAGCTTAGGGGGACTAGCGGGTGAGCAGTTCTTC. Its translation: CASSLGGLAGEQFF. Based on the CDR3 plus reference TRBV7-3 and TRBJ2-1, the full variable domain is GAGVSQTPSNKVTEKGKYVELRCDPISGHTALYWYRQSLGQGPEFLIYFQGTGAADDSGLPNDRFFAVRPEGSVSTLKIQRTERGDSAVYLCASSLGGLAGEQFFGPGTRLTVL.

The chain carries TRBV7-2 and TRBJ2-1; 10 bases are shared with TRBD2. CDR1 and CDR2 (germline): SGHTA, FQGNSA. The V and J ends lost 6 bases and 10 bases, in that order; junction bases with no gene match: 9. The CDR3 totals 14 residues. This CDR3 reads CASSRPGTSDEQFF. The CDR3 DNA reads TGTGCCAGCAGTCGCCCCGGGACTAGCGACGAGCAGTTCTTC.

V is TRBV14 and J is TRBJ2-5; 13 positions match TRBD2. The junction had 3 bases not matched to a gene; V was cut back by 1 base and J by 1 base. Germline V CDR1 and CDR2: SGHDN, FVKESK. CDR3 length: 17 residues. The CDR3 sequence: CASSQGRLAGGQETQYF. Here the CDR3 DNA reads TGTGCCAGCAGCCAAGGCCGACTAGCGGGGGGCCAAGAGACCCAGTACTTC.

The rearrangement uses TRBV27 and TRBJ2-3; possibly TRBD2 for D (5 bases). The CDR3 runs to 14 residues. Germline V lookup: CDR1 MNHEY, CDR2 SMNVEV (reference sequence). The V end lost 3 bases, the J end lost 3 bases, and 10 bases lay between the germline ends. CDR3 protein: CASSFPGSTDTQYF. As DNA, the CDR3 is TGTGCCAGCAGTTTCCCGGGAAGTACAGATACGCAGTATTTT.

This chain connects TRBV10-3 to TRBJ2-1, with 10 bases identical to TRBD2. Germline-derived CDR1 and CDR2 are ENHRY and SYGVKD. The length of the CDR3 is 15 residues. The V gene end was trimmed by 10 bases and the J gene end by 6 bases; junction bases not matched to a gene: 12. CDR3 amino acids: CATDLGLASSNEQFF. For the CDR3, the DNA is TGTGCCACCGACCTGGGACTAGCGAGTAGCAATGAGCAGTTCTTC.

The chain links TRBV29-1 to TRBJ1-1; 10 bases align to TRBD1. Looked up from germline, CDR1 is SQVTM and CDR2 is ANQGSEA. This CDR3 spans 18 amino acids. V lost 0 bases and J lost 7; bases outside the gene matches: 17. CDR3 coding DNA: TGCAGCGTTGAAGACAATCTCCGCCGACAGGGGGCGCGGGGTGAAGCTTTCTTT. It encodes CSVEDNLRRQGARGEAFF.

For the CDR3, the DNA is TGTGCCAGCAGAACCGGGGGGGCAGGGACAGATACGCAGTATTTT. It specifies CASRTGGAGTDTQYF. This rearrangement joins TRBV7-9 to TRBJ2-3, with 8 bases that match TRBD2. The CDR3 sequence is 15 residues long. Germline V gene lookup returns CDR1 SEHNR and CDR2 FQNEAQ (reference sequence). With V trimmed by 6 bases and J by 3 bases, 8 bases remained unmatched. Full variable domain (rest looked up from reference TRBV7-9 and TRBJ2-3): DTGVSQNPRHKITKRGQNVTFRCDPISEHNRLYWYRQTLGQGPEFLTYFQNEAQLEKSRLLSDRFSAERPKGSFSTLEIQRTEQGDSAMYLCASRTGGAGTDTQYFGPGTRLTVL.